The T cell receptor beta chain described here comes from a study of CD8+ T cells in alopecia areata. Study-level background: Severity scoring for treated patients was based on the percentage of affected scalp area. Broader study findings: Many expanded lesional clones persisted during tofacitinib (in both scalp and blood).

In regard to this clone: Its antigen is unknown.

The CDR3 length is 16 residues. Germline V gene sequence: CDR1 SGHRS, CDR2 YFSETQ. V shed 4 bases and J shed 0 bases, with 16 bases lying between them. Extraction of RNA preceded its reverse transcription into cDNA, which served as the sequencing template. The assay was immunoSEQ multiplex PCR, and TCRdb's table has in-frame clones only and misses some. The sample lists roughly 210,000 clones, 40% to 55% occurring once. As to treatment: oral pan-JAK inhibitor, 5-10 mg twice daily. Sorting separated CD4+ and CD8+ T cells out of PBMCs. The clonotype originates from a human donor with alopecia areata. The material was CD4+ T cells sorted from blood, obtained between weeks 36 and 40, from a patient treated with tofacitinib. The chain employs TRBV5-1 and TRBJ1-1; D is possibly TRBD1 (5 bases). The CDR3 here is CASSPLKGLMNTEAFF. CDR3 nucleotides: TGCGCCAGCAGCCCCTTGAAGGGGCTAATGAACACTGAAGCTTTCTTT.